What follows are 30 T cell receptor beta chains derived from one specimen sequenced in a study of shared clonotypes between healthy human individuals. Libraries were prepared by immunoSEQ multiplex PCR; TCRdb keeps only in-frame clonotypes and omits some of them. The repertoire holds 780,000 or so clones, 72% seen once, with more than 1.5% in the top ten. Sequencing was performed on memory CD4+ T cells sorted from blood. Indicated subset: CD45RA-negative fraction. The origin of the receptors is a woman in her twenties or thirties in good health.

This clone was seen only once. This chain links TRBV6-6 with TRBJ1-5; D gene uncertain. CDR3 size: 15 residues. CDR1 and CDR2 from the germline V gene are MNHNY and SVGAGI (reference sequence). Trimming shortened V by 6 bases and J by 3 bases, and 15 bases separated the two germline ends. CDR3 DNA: TGTGCCAGCAGACACTCTGGCTCAGTCAATCAGCCCCAGCATTTT. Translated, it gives CASRHSGSVNQPQHF.

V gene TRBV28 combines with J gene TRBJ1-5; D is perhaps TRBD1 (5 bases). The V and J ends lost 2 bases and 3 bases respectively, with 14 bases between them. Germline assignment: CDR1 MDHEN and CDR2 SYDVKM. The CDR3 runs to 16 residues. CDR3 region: CASSLTGTTTNQPQHF. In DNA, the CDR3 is TGTGCCAGCAGTTTAACGGGGACCACTACCAATCAGCCCCAGCATTTT.

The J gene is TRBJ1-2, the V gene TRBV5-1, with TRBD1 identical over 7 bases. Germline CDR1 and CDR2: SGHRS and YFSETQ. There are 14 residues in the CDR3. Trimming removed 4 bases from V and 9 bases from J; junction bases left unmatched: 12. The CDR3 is CASSPGTVGVSYTF. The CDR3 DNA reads TGCGCCAGCAGCCCTGGGACAGTCGGTGTGAGCTACACCTTC. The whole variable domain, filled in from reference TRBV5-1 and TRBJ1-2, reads KAGVTQTPRYLIKTRGQQVTLSCSPISGHRSVSWYQQTPGQGLQFLFEYFSETQRNKGNFPGRFSGRQFSNSRSEMNVSTLELGDSALYLCASSPGTVGVSYTFGSGTRLTVV.

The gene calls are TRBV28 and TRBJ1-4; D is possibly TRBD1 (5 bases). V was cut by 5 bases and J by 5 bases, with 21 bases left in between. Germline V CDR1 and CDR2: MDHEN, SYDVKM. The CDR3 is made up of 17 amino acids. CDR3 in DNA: TGTGCCAGCAGTCTCCTTAAGACAGCAAGGATAAATGAAAAACTGTTTTTT. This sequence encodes CASSLLKTARINEKLFF.

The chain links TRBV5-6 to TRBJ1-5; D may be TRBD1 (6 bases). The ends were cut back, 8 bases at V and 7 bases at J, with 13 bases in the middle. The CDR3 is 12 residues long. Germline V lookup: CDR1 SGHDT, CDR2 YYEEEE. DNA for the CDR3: TGTGCCAGTACTACAGGGCTGCAGCCCCAGCATTTT. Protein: CASTTGLQPQHF.

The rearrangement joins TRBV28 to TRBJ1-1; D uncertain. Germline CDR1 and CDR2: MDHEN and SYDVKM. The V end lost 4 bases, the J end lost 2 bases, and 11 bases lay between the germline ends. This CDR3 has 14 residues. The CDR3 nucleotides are TGTGCCAGCAGTTCCACGGGGTCAAACACTGAAGCTTTCTTT. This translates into CASSSTGSNTEAFF. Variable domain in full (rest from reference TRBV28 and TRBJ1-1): DVKVTQSSRYLVKRTGEKVFLECVQDMDHENMFWYRQDPGLGLRLIYFSYDVKMKEKGDIPEGYSVSREKKERFSLILESASTNQTSMYLCASSSTGSNTEAFFGQGTRLTVV.

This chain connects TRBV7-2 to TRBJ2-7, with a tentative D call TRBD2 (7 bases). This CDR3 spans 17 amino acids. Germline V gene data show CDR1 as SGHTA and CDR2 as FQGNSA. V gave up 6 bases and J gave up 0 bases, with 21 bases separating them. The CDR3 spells CASRLRGRGPSSYEQYF. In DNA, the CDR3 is TGTGCCAGCAGGTTGAGGGGGAGGGGTCCCAGCTCCTACGAGCAGTACTTC.

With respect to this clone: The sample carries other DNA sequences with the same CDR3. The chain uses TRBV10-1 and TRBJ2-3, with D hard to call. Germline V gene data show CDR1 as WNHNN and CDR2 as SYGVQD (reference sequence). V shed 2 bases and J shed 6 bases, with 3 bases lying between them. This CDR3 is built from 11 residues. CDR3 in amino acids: CASSERDTQYF. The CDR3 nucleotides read TGCGCCAGCAGTGAGAGGGATACGCAGTATTTT.

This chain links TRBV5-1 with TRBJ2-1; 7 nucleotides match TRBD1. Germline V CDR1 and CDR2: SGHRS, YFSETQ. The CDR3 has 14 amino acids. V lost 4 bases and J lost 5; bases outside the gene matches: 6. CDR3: CASSLGTEHNEQFF. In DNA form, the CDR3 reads TGCGCCAGCAGCCTAGGGACAGAACACAATGAGCAGTTCTTC.

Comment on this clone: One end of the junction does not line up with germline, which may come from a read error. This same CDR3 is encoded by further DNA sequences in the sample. This CDR3 reads CASSLVREGRNEQFF. The CDR3 nucleotides are TGTGCCAGCAGTTTGGTACGGGAGGGCCGGAATGAGCAGTTCTTC. The chain carries TRBV5-4 and TRBJ2-1; 8 bases are shared with TRBD2. This CDR3 is built from 15 residues. Per germline, CDR1 SGHNT and CDR2 YYREEE (reference sequence).

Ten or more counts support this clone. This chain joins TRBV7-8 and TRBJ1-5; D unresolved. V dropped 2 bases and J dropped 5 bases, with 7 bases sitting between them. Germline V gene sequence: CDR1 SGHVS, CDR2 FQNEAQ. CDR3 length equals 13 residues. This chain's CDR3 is CASSLMLDQPQHF. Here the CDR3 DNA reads TGTGCCAGCAGCTTAATGTTGGATCAGCCCCAGCATTTT.

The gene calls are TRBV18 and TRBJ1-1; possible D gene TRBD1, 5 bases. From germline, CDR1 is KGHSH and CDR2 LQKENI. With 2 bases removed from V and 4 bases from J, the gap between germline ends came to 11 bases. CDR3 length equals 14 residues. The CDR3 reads CASSPTREGTEAFF. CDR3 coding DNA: TGTGCCAGCTCACCAACCAGGGAGGGCACTGAAGCTTTCTTT.

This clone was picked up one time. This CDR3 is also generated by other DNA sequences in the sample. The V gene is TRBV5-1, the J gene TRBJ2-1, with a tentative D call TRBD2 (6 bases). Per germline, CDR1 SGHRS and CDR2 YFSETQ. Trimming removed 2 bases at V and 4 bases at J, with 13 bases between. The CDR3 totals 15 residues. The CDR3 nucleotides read TGCGCCAGCAGCTTTGGGGGAGGCGGATACAATGAGCAGTTCTTC. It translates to CASSFGGGGYNEQFF.

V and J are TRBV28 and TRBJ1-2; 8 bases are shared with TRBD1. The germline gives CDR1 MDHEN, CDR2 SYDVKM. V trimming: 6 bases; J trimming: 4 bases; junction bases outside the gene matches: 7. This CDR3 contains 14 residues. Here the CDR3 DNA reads TGTGCCAGCAGCCCAGGGGGCGTCGGCTATGGCTACACCTTC. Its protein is CASSPGGVGYGYTF.

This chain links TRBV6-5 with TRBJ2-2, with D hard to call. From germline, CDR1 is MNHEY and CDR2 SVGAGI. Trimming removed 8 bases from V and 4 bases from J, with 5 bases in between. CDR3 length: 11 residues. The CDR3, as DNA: TGTGCCAGCGGGTTCACCGGGGAGCTGTTTTTT. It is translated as CASGFTGELFF.

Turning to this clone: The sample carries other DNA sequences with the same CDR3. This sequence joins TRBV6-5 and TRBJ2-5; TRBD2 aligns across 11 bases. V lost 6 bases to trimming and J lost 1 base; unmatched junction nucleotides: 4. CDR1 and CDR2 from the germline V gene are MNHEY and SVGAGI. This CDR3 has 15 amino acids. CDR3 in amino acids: CASSPGTSGQETQYF. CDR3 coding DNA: TGTGCCAGCAGCCCGGGGACTAGCGGCCAAGAGACCCAGTACTTC.

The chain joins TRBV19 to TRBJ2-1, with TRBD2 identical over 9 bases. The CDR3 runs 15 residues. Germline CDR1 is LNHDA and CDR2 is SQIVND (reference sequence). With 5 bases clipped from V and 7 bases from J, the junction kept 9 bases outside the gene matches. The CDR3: CASSRPGLAINEQFF. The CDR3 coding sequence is TGTGCCAGTAGTCGACCGGGACTAGCCATTAATGAGCAGTTCTTC.

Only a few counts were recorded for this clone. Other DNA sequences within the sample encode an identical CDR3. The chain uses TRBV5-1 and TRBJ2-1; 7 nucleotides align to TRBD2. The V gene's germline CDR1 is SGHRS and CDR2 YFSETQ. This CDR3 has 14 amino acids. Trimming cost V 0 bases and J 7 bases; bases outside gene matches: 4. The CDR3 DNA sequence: TGCGCCAGCAGCTTGGAGGGAGGGTATAATGAGCAGTTCTTC. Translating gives CASSLEGGYNEQFF.

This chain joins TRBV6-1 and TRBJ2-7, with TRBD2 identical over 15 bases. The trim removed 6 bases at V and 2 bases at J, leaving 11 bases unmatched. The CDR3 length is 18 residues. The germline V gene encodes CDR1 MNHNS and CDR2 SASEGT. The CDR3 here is CASREIGTSGRRTYEQYF. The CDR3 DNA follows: TGTGCCAGCAGAGAAATAGGGACTAGCGGGAGGCGAACCTACGAGCAGTACTTC.

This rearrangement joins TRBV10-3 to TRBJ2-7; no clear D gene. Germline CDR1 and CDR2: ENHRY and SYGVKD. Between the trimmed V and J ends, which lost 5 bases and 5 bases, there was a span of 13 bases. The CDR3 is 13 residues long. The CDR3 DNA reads TGTGCCATCAGTTCACAAAAGACCCACGAGCAGTACTTC. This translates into CAISSQKTHEQYF.

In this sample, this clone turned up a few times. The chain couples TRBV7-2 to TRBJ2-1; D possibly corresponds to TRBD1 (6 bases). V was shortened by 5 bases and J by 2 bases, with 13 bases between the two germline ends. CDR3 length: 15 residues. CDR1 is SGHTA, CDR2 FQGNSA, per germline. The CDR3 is CASSPQRDTYNEQFF. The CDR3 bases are TGTGCCAGCAGCCCCCAACGGGACACCTACAATGAGCAGTTCTTC.

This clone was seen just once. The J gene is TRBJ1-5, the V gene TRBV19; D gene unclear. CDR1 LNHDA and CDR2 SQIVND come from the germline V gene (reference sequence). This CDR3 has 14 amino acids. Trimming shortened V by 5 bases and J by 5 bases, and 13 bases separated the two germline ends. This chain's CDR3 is CASSLQTHYQPQHF. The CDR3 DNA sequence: TGTGCCAGTAGTCTCCAAACTCATTATCAGCCCCAGCATTTT.

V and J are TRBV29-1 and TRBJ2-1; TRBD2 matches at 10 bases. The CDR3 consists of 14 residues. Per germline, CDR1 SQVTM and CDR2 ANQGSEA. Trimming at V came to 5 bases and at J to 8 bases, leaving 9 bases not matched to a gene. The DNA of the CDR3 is TGCAGCGTTTGTCTAGCGGGAGTAGGCCATGAGCAGTTCTTC. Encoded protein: CSVCLAGVGHEQFF.

CDR3 sequence (DNA): TGTGCCAGCAGCTTGTCTGGGACAGGAGGCTACACCTTC. It is translated as CASSLSGTGGYTF. The rearrangement joins TRBV11-2 to TRBJ1-2; the match to TRBD1 covers 8 bases. Trimming took 3 bases from V and 8 from J; bases not matched to a gene: 5. Germline V gene sequence: CDR1 SGHAT, CDR2 FQNNGV. The CDR3 length is 13 residues.

The CDR3 nucleotides read TGTGCCAGCAGTAAACCTGGACTAGCGGGAGTCAATGAGCAGTTCTTC. Protein sequence: CASSKPGLAGVNEQFF. The rearrangement uses TRBV25-1 and TRBJ2-1, with TRBD2 matching 13 bases. This CDR3 spans 16 amino acids. Unmatched junction bases numbered 7, after V lost 5 bases and J lost 6 bases. Germline lookup yields CDR1 MGHDK and CDR2 SYGVNS. The variable domain in full, with the rest retrieved from reference TRBV25-1 and TRBJ2-1, is EADIYQTPRYLVIGTGKKITLECSQTMGHDKMYWYQQDPGMELHLIHYSYGVNSTEKGDLSSESTVSRIRTEHFPLTLESARPSHTSQYLCASSKPGLAGVNEQFFGPGTRLTVL.

As DNA, the CDR3 is TGTGCCAGCAGTTTAACTTTTGGGGATACGCAGTATTTT. Translation gives CASSLTFGDTQYF. The chain carries TRBV27 and TRBJ2-3; D call uncertain. Germline CDR1 MNHEY, CDR2 SMNVEV (reference sequence). This CDR3 is built from 13 residues. Trimming pared 2 bases from V and 6 bases from J, leaving 9 bases between.

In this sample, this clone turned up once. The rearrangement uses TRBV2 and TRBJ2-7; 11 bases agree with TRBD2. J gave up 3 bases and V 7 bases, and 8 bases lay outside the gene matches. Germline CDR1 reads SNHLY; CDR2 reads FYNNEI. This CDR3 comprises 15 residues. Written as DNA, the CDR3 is TGTGCCAGCAAACCACAGACTAGCGGGATCTACGAGCAGTACTTC. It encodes CASKPQTSGIYEQYF. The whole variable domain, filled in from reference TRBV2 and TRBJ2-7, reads EPEVTQTPSHQVTQMGQEVILRCVPISNHLYFYWYRQILGQKVEFLVSFYNNEISEKSEIFDDQFSVERPDGSNFTLKIRSTKLEDSAMYFCASKPQTSGIYEQYFGPGTRLTVT.

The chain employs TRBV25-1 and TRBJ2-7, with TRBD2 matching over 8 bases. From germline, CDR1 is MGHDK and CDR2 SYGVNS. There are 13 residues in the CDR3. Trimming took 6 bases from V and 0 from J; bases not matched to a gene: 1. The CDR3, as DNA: TGTGCCAGCAGCGGGACTAGCTCCTACGAGCAGTACTTC. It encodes CASSGTSSYEQYF.

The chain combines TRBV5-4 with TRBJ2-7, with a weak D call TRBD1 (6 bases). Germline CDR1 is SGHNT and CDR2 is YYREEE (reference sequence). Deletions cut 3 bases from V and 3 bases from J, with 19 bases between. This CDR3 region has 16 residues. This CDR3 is CASSSTGRDINYEQYF. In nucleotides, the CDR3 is TGTGCCAGCAGCTCCACTGGCCGGGACATTAACTACGAGCAGTACTTC.

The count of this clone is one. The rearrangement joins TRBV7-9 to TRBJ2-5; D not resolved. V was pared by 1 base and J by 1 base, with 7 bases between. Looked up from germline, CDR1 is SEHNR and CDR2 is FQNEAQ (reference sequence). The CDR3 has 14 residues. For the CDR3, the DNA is TGTGCCAGCAGCTTAGGGCGCGGCCAAGAGACCCAGTACTTC. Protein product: CASSLGRGQETQYF.